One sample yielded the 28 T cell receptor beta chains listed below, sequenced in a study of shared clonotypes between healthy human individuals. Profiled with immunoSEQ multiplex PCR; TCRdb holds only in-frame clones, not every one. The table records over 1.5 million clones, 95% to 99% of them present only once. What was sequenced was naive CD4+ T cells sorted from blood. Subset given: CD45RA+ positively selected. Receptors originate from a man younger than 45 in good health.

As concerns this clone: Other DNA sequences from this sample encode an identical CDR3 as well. The CDR3 spells CASSLGGSYGYTF. The CDR3 DNA reads as TGTGCCAGCAGCTTGGGGGGTTCCTATGGCTACACCTTC. The chain uses TRBV11-2 and TRBJ1-2, with D tentatively TRBD1 (5 bases). CDR1 and CDR2 from the germline V gene are SGHAT and FQNNGV. CDR3 length: 13 amino acids. V lost 3 bases, J lost 4 bases, and 9 bases lay in between.

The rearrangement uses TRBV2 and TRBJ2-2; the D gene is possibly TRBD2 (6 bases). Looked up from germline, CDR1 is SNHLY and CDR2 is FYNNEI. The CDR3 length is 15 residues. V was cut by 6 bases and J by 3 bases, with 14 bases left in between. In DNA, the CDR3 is TGTGCCAGCAGCGTAACTAGCAAGGACACCGGGGAGCTGTTTTTT. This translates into CASSVTSKDTGELFF.

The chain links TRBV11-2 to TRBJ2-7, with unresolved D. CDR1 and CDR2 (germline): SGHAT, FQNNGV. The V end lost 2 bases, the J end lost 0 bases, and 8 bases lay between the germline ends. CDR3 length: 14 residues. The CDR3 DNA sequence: TGTGCCAGCAGCTTAAATTCCCACTCCTACGAGCAGTACTTC. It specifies CASSLNSHSYEQYF.

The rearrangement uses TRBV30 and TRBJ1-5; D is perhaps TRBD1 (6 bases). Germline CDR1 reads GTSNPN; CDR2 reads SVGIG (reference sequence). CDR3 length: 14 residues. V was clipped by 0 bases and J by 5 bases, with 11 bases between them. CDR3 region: CAWSVTGLYQPQHF. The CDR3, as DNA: TGTGCCTGGAGTGTGACAGGACTTTATCAGCCCCAGCATTTT.

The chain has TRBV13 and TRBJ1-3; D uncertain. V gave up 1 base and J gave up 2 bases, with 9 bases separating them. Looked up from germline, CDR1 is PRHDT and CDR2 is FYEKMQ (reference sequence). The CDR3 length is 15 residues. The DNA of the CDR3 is TGTGCCAGCAGCTTAGAGTGGGCTACTGGAAACACCATATATTTT. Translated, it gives CASSLEWATGNTIYF.

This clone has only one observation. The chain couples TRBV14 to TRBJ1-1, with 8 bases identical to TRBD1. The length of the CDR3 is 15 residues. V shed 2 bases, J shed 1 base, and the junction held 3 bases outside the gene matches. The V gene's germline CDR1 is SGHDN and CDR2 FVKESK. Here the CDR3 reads CASSQRTGGNTEAFF. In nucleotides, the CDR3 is TGTGCCAGCAGCCAACGAACAGGGGGGAACACTGAAGCTTTCTTT.

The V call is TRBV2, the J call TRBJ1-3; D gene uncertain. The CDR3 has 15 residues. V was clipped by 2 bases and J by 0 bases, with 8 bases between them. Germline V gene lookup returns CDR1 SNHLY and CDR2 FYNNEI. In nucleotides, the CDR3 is TGTGCCAGCAGTGAAAGCACAGCCTCTGGAAACACCATATATTTT. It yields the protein CASSESTASGNTIYF.

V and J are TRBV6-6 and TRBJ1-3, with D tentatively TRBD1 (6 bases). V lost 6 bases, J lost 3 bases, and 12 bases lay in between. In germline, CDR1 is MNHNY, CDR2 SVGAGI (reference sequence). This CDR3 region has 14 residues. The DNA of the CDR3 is TGTGCCAGCAGCTCCTCGGACAGTGGAAACACCATATATTTT. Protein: CASSSSDSGNTIYF.

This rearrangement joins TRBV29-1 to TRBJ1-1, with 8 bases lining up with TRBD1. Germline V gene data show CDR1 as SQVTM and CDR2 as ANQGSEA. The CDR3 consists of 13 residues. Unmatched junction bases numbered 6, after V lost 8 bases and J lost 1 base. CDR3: CSHTGGANTEAFF. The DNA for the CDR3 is TGCAGCCACACAGGGGGTGCGAACACTGAAGCTTTCTTT.

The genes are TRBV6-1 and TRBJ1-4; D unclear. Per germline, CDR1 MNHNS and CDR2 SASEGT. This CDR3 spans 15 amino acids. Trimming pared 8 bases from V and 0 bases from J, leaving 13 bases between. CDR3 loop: CASRRAFATNEKLFF. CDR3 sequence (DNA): TGTGCCAGCCGCCGGGCATTCGCAACTAATGAAAAACTGTTTTTT.

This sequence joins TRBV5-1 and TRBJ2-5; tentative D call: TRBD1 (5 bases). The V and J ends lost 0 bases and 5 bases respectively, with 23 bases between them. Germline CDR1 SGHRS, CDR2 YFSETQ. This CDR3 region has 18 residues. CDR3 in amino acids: CASSLAGLSMSRGETQYF. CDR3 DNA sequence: TGCGCCAGCAGCTTGGCCGGGCTATCTATGTCAAGGGGTGAGACCCAGTACTTC.

CDR3 residues: CASSRTDEPGIYEQYF. For the CDR3, the DNA is TGTGCCAGCAGCCGCACAGATGAACCGGGGATCTACGAGCAGTACTTC. The J gene is TRBJ2-7, the V gene TRBV7-8; the D gene is possibly TRBD2 (5 bases). This CDR3 contains 16 residues. Trimming stripped 5 bases from V and 3 bases from J, with 20 bases between. Germline assignment: CDR1 SGHVS and CDR2 FQNEAQ. Filled out from reference TRBV7-8 and TRBJ2-7, the complete variable domain reads GAGVSQSPRYKVAKRGQDVALRCDPISGHVSLFWYQQALGQGPEFLTYFQNEAQLDKSGLPSDRFFAERPEGSVSTLKIQRTQQEDSAVYLCASSRTDEPGIYEQYFGPGTRLTVT.

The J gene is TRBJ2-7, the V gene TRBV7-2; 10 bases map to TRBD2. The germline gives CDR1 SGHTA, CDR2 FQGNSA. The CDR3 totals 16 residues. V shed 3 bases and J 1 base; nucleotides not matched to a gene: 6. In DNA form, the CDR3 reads TGTGCCAGCAGCTTCGTAGCGGGAGGTTCTTCCTACGAGCAGTACTTC. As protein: CASSFVAGGSSYEQYF.

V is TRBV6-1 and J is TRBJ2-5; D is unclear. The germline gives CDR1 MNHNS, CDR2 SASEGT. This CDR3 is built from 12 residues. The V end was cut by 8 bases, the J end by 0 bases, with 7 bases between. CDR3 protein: CASGSYQETQYF. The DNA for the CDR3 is TGTGCCAGCGGCTCATACCAAGAGACCCAGTACTTC.

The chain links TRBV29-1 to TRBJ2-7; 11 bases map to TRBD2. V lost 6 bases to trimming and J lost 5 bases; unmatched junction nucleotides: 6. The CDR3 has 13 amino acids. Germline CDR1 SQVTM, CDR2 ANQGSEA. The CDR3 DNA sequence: TGCAGCGTCCAACTAGCGGGAGAAGACGAGCAGTACTTC. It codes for CSVQLAGEDEQYF.

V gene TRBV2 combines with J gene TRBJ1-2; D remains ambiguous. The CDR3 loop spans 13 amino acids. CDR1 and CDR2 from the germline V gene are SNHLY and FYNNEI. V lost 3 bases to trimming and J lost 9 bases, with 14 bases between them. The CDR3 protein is CASSDERAARYTF. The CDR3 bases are TGTGCCAGCAGTGATGAGCGGGCAGCCCGCTACACCTTC.

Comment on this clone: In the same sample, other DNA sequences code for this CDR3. CDR3 amino acids: CATSRDRVNTEAFF. Written as DNA, the CDR3 is TGTGCCACCAGCAGAGATCGGGTTAACACTGAAGCTTTCTTT. The rearrangement links TRBV15 to TRBJ1-1; no firm D call. CDR3 length equals 14 residues. CDR1 and CDR2 from the germline V gene are LNHNV and YYDKDF (reference sequence). The V and J ends lost 0 bases and 2 bases respectively, with 7 bases between them.

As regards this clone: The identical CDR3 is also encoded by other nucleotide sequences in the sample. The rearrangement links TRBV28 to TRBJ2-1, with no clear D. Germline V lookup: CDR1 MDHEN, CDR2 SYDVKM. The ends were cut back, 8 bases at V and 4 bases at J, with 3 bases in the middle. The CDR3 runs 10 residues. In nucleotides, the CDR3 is TGTGCCAGCGGGTACAATGAGCAGTTCTTC. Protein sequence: CASGYNEQFF.

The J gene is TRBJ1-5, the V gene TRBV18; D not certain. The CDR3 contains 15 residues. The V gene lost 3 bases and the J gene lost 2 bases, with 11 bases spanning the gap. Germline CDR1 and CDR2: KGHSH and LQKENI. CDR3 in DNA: TGTGCCAGCTCACCCGGGCGGCTTGGCAATCAGCCCCAGCATTTT. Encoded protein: CASSPGRLGNQPQHF.

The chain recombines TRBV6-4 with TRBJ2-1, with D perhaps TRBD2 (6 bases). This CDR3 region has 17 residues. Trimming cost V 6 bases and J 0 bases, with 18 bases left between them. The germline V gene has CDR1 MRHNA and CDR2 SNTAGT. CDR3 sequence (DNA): TGTGCCAGCAGCATGCAACTAGCTGAAAGCTCCTACAATGAGCAGTTCTTC. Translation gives CASSMQLAESSYNEQFF.

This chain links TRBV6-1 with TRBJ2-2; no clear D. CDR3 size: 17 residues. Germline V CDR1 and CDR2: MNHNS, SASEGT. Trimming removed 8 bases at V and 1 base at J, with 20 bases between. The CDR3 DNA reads TGTGCCAGCCGTGCCGGTGGGAATCTCGTGAACACCGGGGAGCTGTTTTTT. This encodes CASRAGGNLVNTGELFF.

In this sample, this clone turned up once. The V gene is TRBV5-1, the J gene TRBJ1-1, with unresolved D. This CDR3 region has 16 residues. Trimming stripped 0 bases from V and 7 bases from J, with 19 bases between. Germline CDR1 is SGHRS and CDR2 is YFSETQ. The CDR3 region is CASSLANWEVAGEAFF. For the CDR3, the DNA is TGCGCCAGCAGCTTGGCCAATTGGGAGGTAGCTGGTGAAGCTTTCTTT.

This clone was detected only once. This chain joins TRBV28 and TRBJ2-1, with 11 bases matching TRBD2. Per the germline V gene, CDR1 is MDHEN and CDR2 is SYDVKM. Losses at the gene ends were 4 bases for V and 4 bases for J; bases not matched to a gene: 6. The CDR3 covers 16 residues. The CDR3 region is CASSSLLAGAYNEQFF. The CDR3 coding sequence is TGTGCCAGCAGTTCGCTACTAGCGGGGGCGTACAATGAGCAGTTCTTC.

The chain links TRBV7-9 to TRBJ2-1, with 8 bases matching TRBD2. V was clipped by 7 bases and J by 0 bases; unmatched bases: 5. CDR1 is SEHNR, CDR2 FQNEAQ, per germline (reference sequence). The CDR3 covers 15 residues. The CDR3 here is CASTVSGNSYNEQFF. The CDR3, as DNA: TGTGCCAGCACCGTTAGCGGGAACTCCTACAATGAGCAGTTCTTC.

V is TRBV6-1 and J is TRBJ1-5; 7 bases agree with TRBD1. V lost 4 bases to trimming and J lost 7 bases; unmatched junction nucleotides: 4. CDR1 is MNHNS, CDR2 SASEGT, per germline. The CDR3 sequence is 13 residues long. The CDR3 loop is CASSADRVQPQHF. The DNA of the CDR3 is TGTGCCAGCAGTGCCGACAGGGTCCAGCCCCAGCATTTT.

CDR3 protein: CASSSAPGTASLGQYF. For the CDR3, the DNA is TGCGCCAGCAGCTCAGCGCCGGGGACAGCTTCACTGGGGCAGTACTTC. The chain links TRBV5-1 to TRBJ2-7, with TRBD1 matching 7 bases. Germline assignment: CDR1 SGHRS and CDR2 YFSETQ. The CDR3 covers 16 residues. Trimming removed 3 bases from V and 9 bases from J; junction bases left unmatched: 18.

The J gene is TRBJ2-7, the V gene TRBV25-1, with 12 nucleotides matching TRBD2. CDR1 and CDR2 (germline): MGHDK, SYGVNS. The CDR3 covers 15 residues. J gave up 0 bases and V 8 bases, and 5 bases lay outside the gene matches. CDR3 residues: CASGLAGTSSYEQYF. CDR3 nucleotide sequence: TGTGCCAGCGGACTAGCGGGGACCAGCTCCTACGAGCAGTACTTC.

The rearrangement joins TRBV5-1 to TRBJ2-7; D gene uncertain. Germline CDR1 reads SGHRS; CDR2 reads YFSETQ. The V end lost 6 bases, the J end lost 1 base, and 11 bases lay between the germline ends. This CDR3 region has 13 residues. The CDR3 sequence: CASIRDGSYEQYF. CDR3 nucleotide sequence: TGCGCCAGCATCCGCGACGGGTCCTACGAGCAGTACTTC.